Below, one T cell receptor beta chain is given with its context. This entry comes from a study of blood T cell repertoires in COVID-19. Across the whole study: From T cells, B-cell-depleted T cells, or PBMCs came the material, which was cDNA or gDNA.

The CDR3 sequence is 13 residues long. Per the germline V gene, CDR1 is SEHNR and CDR2 is FQNEAQ (reference sequence). Trimming left V 8 bases short and J 2 bases short, with 12 bases between. In the original processing: Estimated nucleated cell counts came from reference gene primer amplification. The method was immunoSEQ multiplex PCR; TCRdb's version includes in-frame clones alone and lacks a portion of them. V and J calls and clone size are given by that table; D and trimming were obtained from the DNA. The sample holds 300,000 to 500,000 clones; around 87% are singletons and the top ten take over 0.9%. The study recruited people aged roughly 18 to 95 years across around 23 US areas. Assignment of participants to cohorts was predicated upon participant-reported clinical history.

J is TRBJ1-1 and V is TRBV7-9, with TRBD1 as a possible D gene (6 bases). Sequencing input: PBMCs or T cells enriched from blood (not recorded which). This sequence was found in a woman aged 25 to 39 with acute COVID-19. The CDR3 sequence is CASEFRGNTEAFF. The CDR3 nucleotides read TGTGCCAGCGAGTTCAGGGGAAACACTGAAGCTTTCTTT. Using reference TRBV7-9 and TRBJ1-1 for the parts outside the CDR3, the full variable domain is DTGVSQNPRHKITKRGQNVTFRCDPISEHNRLYWYRQTLGQGPEFLTYFQNEAQLEKSRLLSDRFSAERPKGSFSTLEIQRTEQGDSAMYLCASEFRGNTEAFFGQGTRLTVV.